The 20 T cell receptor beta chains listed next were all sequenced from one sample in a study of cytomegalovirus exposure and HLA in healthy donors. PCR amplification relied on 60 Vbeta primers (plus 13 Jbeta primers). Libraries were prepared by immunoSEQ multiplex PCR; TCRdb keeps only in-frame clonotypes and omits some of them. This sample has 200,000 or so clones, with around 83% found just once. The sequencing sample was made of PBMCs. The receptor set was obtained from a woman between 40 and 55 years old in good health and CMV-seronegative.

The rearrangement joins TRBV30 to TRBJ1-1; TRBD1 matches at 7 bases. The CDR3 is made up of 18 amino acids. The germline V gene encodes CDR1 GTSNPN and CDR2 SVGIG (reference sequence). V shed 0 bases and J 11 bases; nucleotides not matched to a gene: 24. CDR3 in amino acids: CAWSVTRAQGMTAYVAFF. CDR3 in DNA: TGTGCCTGGAGTGTTACGCGGGCACAGGGGATGACGGCATATGTGGCTTTCTTT.

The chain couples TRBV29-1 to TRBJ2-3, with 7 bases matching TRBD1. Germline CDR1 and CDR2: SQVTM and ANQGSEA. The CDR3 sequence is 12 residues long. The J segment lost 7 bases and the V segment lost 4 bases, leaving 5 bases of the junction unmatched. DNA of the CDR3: TGCAGCGTTGTCGACAGGGCCTATACGCAGTATTTT. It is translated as CSVVDRAYTQYF.

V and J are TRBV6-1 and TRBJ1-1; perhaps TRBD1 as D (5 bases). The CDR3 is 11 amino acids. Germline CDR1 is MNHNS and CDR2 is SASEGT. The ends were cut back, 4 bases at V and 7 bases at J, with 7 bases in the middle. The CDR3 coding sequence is TGTGCCAGCAGTGGGGACTTTGAAGCTTTCTTT. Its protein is CASSGDFEAFF.

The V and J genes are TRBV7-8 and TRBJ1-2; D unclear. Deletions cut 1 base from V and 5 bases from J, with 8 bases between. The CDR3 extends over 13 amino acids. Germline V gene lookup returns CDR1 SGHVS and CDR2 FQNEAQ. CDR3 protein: CASSLVERYGYTF. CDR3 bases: TGTGCCAGCAGCTTAGTGGAGAGATATGGCTACACCTTC.

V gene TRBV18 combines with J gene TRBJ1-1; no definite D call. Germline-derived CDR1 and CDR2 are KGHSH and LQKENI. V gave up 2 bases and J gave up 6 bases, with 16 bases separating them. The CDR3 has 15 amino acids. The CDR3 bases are TGTGCCAGCTCACCAGGATCACGGGAGCGCTCTGAAGCTTTCTTT. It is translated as CASSPGSRERSEAFF.

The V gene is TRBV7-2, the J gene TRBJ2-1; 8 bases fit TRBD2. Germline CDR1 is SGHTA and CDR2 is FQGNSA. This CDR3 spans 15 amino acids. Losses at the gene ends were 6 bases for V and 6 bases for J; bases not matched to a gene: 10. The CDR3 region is CASRKAGAISNEQFF. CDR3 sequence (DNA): TGTGCCAGCAGGAAAGCGGGAGCGATAAGCAATGAGCAGTTCTTC.

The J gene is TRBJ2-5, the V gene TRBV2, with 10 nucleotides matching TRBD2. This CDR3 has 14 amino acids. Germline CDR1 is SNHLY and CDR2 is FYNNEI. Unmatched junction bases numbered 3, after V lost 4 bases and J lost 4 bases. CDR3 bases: TGTGCCAGCAGTGGGCTAGCGGGAGTAGAGACCCAGTACTTC. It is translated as CASSGLAGVETQYF. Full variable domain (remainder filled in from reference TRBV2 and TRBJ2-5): EPEVTQTPSHQVTQMGQEVILRCVPISNHLYFYWYRQILGQKVEFLVSFYNNEISEKSEIFDDQFSVERPDGSNFTLKIRSTKLEDSAMYFCASSGLAGVETQYFGPGTRLLVL.

The CDR3 DNA reads TGTGCCAGCAGCACCGGACAGATTAGCGGGAGGGTAGTAGATGAGCAGTTCTTC. Amino acid sequence: CASSTGQISGRVVDEQFF. The V call is TRBV7-9, the J call TRBJ2-1; 11 bases are a match to TRBD2. Germline values: CDR1 SEHNR, CDR2 FQNEAQ (reference sequence). CDR3 length equals 18 residues. Losses at the gene ends were 5 bases for V and 8 bases for J; bases not matched to a gene: 17.

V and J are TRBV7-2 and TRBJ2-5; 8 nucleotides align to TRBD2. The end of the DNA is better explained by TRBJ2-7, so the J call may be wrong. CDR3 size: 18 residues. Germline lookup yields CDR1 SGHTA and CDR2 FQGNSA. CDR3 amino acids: CASSAQLWGLGSVHEQYF. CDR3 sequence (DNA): TGTGCCAGCAGCGCGCAGCTTTGGGGACTAGGGAGCGTACACGAGCAGTACTTC.

CDR3 protein: CASSPSAAYNEQFF. DNA of the CDR3: TGTGCCAGCAGCCCTAGCGCCGCCTACAATGAGCAGTTCTTC. This chain joins TRBV7-3 and TRBJ2-1; D is possibly TRBD2 (6 bases). Per the germline V gene, CDR1 is SGHTA and CDR2 is FQGTGA. The CDR3 totals 14 residues. V was shortened by 5 bases and J by 2 bases, with 10 bases between the two germline ends.

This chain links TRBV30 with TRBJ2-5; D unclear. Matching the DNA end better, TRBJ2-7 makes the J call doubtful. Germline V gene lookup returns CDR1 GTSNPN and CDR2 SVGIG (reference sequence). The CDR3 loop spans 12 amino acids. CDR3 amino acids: CAWSATSYEQYF. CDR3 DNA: TGTGCCTGGAGTGCCACGTCCTACGAGCAGTACTTC.

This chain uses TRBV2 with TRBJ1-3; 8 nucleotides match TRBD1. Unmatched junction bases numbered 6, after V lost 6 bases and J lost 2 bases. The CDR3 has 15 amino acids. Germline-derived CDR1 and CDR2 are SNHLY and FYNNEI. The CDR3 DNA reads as TGTGCCAGCAGAGATTTGACAGGGGCTGGAAACACCATATATTTT. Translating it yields CASRDLTGAGNTIYF.

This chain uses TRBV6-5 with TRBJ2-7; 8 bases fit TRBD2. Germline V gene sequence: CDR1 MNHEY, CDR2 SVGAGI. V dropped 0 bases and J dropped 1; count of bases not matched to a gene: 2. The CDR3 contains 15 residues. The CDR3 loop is CASSYSASGSYEQYF. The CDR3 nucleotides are TGTGCCAGCAGTTACTCGGCTAGCGGGTCCTACGAGCAGTACTTC.

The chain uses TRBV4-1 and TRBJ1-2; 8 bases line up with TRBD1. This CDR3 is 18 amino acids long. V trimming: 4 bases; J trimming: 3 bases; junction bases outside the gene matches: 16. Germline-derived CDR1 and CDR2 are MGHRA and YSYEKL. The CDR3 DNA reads TGCGCCAGCAGCCCTATAGGAACCGGACAGGGTGGACACTATGGCTACACCTTC. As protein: CASSPIGTGQGGHYGYTF.

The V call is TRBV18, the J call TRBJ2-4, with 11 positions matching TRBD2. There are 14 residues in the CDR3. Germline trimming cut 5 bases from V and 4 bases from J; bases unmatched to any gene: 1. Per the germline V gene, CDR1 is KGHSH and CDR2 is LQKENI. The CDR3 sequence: CASSRLAGKNIQYF. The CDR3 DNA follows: TGTGCCAGCTCAAGACTAGCGGGGAAAAACATTCAGTACTTC.

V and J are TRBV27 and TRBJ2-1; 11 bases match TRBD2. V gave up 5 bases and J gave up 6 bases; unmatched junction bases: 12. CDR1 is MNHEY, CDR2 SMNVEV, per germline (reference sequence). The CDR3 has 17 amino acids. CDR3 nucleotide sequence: TGTGCCAGCAGTCCTTTACCCGGGACTAGCGGTCTCAATGAGCAGTTCTTC. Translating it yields CASSPLPGTSGLNEQFF.

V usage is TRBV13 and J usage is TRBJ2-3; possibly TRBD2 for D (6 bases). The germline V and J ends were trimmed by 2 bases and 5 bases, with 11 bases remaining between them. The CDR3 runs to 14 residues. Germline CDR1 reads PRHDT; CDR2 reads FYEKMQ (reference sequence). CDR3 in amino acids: CASSLKAGGDTQYF. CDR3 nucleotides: TGTGCCAGCAGCTTAAAGGCCGGGGGAGATACGCAGTATTTT.

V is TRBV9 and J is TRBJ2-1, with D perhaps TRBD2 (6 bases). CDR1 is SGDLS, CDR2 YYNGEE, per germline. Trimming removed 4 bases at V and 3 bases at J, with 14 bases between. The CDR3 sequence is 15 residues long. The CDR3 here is CASSIRDSGYNEQFF. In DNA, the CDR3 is TGTGCCAGCAGCATTCGGGACTCTGGCTACAATGAGCAGTTCTTC.

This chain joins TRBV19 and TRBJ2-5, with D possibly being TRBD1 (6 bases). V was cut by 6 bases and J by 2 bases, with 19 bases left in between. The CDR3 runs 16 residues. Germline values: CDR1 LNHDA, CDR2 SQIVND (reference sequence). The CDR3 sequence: CASRSLQGRGQETQYF. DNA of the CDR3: TGTGCCAGTAGGTCCCTACAGGGTAGGGGTCAAGAGACCCAGTACTTC.

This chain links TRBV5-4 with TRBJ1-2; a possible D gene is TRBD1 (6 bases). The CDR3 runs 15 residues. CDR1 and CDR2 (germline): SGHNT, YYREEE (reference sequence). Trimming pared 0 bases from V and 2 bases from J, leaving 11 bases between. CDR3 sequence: CASSLGGLGNYGYTF. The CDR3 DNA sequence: TGTGCCAGCAGCTTGGGGGGGCTAGGGAACTATGGCTACACCTTC. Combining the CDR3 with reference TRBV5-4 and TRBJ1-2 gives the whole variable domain ETGVTQSPTHLIKTRGQQVTLRCSSQSGHNTVSWYQQALGQGPQFIFQYYREEENGRGNFPPRFSGLQFPNYSSELNVNALELDDSALYLCASSLGGLGNYGYTFGSGTRLTVV.